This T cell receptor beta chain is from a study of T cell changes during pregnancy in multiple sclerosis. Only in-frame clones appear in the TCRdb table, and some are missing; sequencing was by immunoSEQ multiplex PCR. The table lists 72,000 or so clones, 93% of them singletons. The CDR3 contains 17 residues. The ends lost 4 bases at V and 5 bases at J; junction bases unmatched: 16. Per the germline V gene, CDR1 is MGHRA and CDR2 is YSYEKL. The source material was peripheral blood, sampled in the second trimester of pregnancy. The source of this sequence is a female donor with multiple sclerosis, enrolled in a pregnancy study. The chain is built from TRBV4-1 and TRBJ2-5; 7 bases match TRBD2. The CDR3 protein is CASSPEGGAGVGETQYF. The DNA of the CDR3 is TGCGCCAGCAGCCCCGAGGGCGGGGCGGGGGTAGGGGAGACCCAGTACTTC.